This T cell receptor (beta chain) stems from a study of T cells in Graves' hyperthyroidism and ophthalmopathy. About the research overall: Specimen type is peripheral blood, collected at initial diagnosis prior to any treatment.

Whole-study findings and limits: Patients with ophthalmopathy were separated from those with stable hyperthyroidism by a 13 V-J model.

The TCR beta CDR3 regions underwent amplification using RNA transcripts as the source. Carried out on the TCR CDR3, a first-round RT-PCR used the HTBI primer set. From the multiplex PCR reads, TCRdb called clonotypes with MiXCR, one entry per CDR3 protein. Of hundreds of thousands of distinct CDR3 sequences listed, less than 30% are singletons. Investigators excluded patients with uncontrolled infection, other autoimmune disease, pregnancy or lactation. From 10 ml of fresh peripheral blood, PBMCs were isolated. This clonotype was recorded many times. Antigen unknown. In germline, CDR1 is GTSNPN, CDR2 SVGIG (reference sequence). The J segment lost 0 bases and the V segment lost 4 bases, leaving 8 bases of the junction unmatched. The CDR3 runs to 15 residues.

The chain joins TRBV30 to TRBJ1-1, with TRBD1 matching 7 bases. The specimen sequenced was blood. This clonotype was obtained from a man in his forties with Graves' hyperthyroidism that later progressed to Graves' ophthalmopathy. The CDR3 loop reads CAWMFRGLVNTEAFF. The CDR3 nucleotides are TGTGCCTGGATGTTTAGGGGGCTCGTGAACACTGAAGCTTTCTTT.